Sequencing of this T cell receptor (beta chain) was carried out in a study of T cells after yellow fever vaccination (dated by TCRdb to 2018 to 2020). With regard to the full study: The SMART-Seq v4 Ultra Low Input RNA kit was used to prepare libraries from fractions with low cell numbers. To follow T-cell clones before and after both primary and booster YFV17D yellow fever vaccination, bulk TCR alpha and beta repertoires underwent longitudinal sequencing. Blood was collected at multiple timepoints before and after primary and secondary immunization, and bulk PBMC replicates and cell subsets were isolated. Two healthy male donors, one aged 18 to 30 and one aged 30 to 40 years, made up the cohort.

What the authors observed across the whole study: After the booster, most of the clones that had expanded following primary vaccination were detected again (roughly 97% of CD4 and around nine tenths of CD8), which suggests that memory was broadly maintained. The secondary T-cell response was weaker than the primary response but faster, peaking on day 5 instead of day 15. Only a couple of donors were included in the study, so the extent to which the findings can be generalized is limited. A small fraction of clonotypes showed up in both the CD4 and CD8 compartments, probably as a result of convergent recombination. Computational filtering was required because FACS-sorted repertoires could contain abundant contaminating clonotypes from the bulk population.

Details on this clonotype: This clone's antigen is unknown. Base qualities were left out, and no much larger clone turns up one base away.

TCR cDNA was synthesized by 5'RACE template switching, through which a universal primer site and unique molecular identifiers were introduced. Priming for cDNA synthesis came from both the TCR alpha and TCR beta constant segments. Library amplification used two PCR steps, and the second PCR step added sample barcodes and sequencing adapters. Sequencing of the libraries was done on either Illumina HiSeq 2500 (2x100 bp) or NovaSeq (2x150 bp). The study's processing was this. Demultiplexing of reads and collapsing into UMI consensus sequences were performed with MIGEC, and V(D)J alignment was carried out with MiXCR. Vaccine-responding clonotypes were defined with edgeR using replicate PBMC samples, requiring FDR below 0.01 and a log2 fold change above 5 up to day 15. CD4 or CD8 identity was assigned to each bulk clonotype according to whether the clonotype was present at higher abundance in the sequenced CD4 repertoire or the sequenced CD8 repertoire. TCRdb handled the public reads itself, with Q25 trimming in fastp and clone calling in MiXCR, and kept productive beta chains. Rows are unified per CDR3 protein, each entry keeping the most common DNA and genes. TCRdb, rather than the study authors, made the V and J calls. The sample yields some 390,000 distinct CDR3 sequences; 6.2% were counted once. The ten largest account for 15% of the sample.

Per the publication, the treatment or condition label means: live attenuated yellow fever vaccine strain. At each blood-draw timepoint, two biological replicates of bulk PBMCs were obtained. PBMCs were isolated from peripheral blood using a standard Ficoll-Paque protocol. TriZol was used to extract RNA from bulk PBMCs, from CD4 and CD8 fractions, and from dextramer-positive and dextramer-negative fractions. This specimen was PBMCs, taken 5 days after the yellow fever booster vaccination. The clonotype was recovered from a man aged 25-45 years who received the YFV17D yellow fever vaccine.

The CDR3 sequence is CASKSLDRSYNEQFF. The DNA reads TGTGCCAGCAAATCCCTAGACCGCTCCTACAATGAGCAGTTCTTC. The chain employs TRBV6-2 or TRBV6-3 and TRBJ2-1, with the identity of the D gene unclear. Deletion took 7 bases off V and 0 bases off J, with a span of 13 bases between the germline ends. The CDR3 runs 15 residues from the cysteine to the phenylalanine. Only the CDR3 DNA stays, 45 bases, in frame from base 1. In the germline V gene, CDR1 corresponds to MNHEY and CDR2 to SVGEGT.